This record concerns one T cell receptor beta chain sequence. Its specificity is unknown. This entry is derived from a study of T cells after posttransplantation cyclophosphamide. V lost 5 bases and J lost 5; bases outside the gene matches: 11. CDR1 and CDR2 (germline): SGHTA, FQGNSA. This CDR3 is 18 amino acids long. Points from the study as a whole: Tissue-infiltrating T cells from skin or gut overlapped little with blood T cells.

Busulfan-fludarabine conditioning, marrow transplant, and cyclophosphamide on days +3 and +4 were administered. Generated by immunoSEQ multiplex PCR, the TCRdb table keeps only in-frame clones and is missing some. This table has roughly 9,900 clones, approximately 86% appearing once. Sequenced material: CD4+ T cells sorted from PBMCs, taken after allogeneic stem cell transplant with posttransplant cyclophosphamide. The source is a male patient between 25 and 39 years old who received an allogeneic stem cell transplant from a related donor, was CMV-positive, and had acute GVHD only. The graft donor may have contributed some T cells. The gene calls are TRBV7-2 and TRBJ2-5, with 16 bases identical to TRBD2. CDR3 sequence (DNA): TGTGCCAGCAGCCCCCGGGGACTAGCGGGGGGGCGAGGCGAGACCCAGTACTTC. This encodes CASSPRGLAGGRGETQYF.